This TCR beta chain was identified during a study of ipilimumab plus nivolumab after autologous stem cell transplantation. In the study overall: A median of roughly 8 nivolumab and five or six ipilimumab doses were given. Findings of the study overall: Authors suggest TCR repertoire, Treg phenotype and gut microbiota support further study.

Comment on this clone: No antigen is known for it.

Generated by immunoSEQ multiplex PCR, the TCRdb table keeps only in-frame clones and is missing some. The repertoire holds over 75,000 clones, with 75% to 85% as singletons. Checkpoint therapy with ipilimumab 1 mg/kg began 14 to 28 days after transplant. Dosing: nivolumab 3 mg/kg IV, weeks 1, 4, 7, 10, then every two weeks to week 26. This receptor was identified in a male donor with diffuse large B-cell lymphoma. Here the sequenced sample was PBMCs, taken in a trial of ipilimumab plus nivolumab as post-transplant consolidation.

The CDR3, as DNA: TGTGCCAGCTCACCAAGGAGAGAGAATGAGCAGTTCTTC. Translating gives CASSPRRENEQFF. The J gene is TRBJ2-1, the V gene TRBV18; D is ambiguous. The CDR3 runs 13 residues. Trimming removed 2 bases from V and 7 bases from J, with 9 bases in between. Looked up from germline, CDR1 is KGHSH and CDR2 is LQKENI.